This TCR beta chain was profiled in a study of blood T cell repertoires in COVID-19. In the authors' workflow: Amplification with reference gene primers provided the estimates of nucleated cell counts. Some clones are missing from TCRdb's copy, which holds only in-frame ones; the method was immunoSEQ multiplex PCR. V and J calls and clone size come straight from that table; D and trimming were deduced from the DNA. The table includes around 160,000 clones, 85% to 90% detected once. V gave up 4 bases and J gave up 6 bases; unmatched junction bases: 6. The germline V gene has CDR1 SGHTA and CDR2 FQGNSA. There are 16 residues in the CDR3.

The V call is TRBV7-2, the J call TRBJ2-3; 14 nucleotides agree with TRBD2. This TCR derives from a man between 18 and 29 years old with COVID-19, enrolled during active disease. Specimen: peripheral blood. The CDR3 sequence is CASSSGLAGVADTQYF. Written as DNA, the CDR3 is TGTGCCAGCAGCTCGGGACTAGCGGGAGTTGCGGATACGCAGTATTTT.